This T cell receptor beta chain is drawn from a study of T cells in Graves' hyperthyroidism and ophthalmopathy. Whole-study context: Once the initial diagnosis was made, peripheral blood was obtained before any treatment. Study-level findings and limits: Ophthalmopathy onset followed model prediction by a median roughly 6 months.

RNA transcripts were the template for amplifying TCR beta CDR3 regions. First-round RT-PCR with HTBI primers amplified the TCR CDR3 region. TCRdb reprocessed the multiplex PCR reads with MiXCR, giving one entry per CDR3 protein. This sample has 300,000 to 400,000 distinct CDR3 sequences, with 15% to 20% found just once. Those patients with uncontrolled infection, other autoimmune disease, pregnancy or lactation were excluded. Diagnostic decisions used clinical symptoms, serum thyroxine and TRAb, thyroid ultrasound and orbital computed tomography. Only a few counts were recorded for this clonotype. The antigen is not known. Germline lookup yields CDR1 KGHSH and CDR2 LQKENI. J lost 8 bases, V lost 6 bases, and 8 bases had no gene match. This CDR3 is 14 amino acids long.

Sequencing input: blood. The genes are TRBV18 and TRBJ1-4; TRBD1 matches at 8 bases. The TCR was taken from a woman aged 50 to 65 with Graves' hyperthyroidism. CDR3 bases: TGTGCCAGCTCGCTGACAGGGGCGGGGGAAAAACTGTTTTTT. This gives the protein CASSLTGAGEKLFF. Combining the CDR3 with reference TRBV18 and TRBJ1-4 gives the whole variable domain NAGVMQNPRHLVRRRGQEARLRCSPMKGHSHVYWYRQLPEEGLKFMVYLQKENIIDESGMPKERFSAEFPKEGPSILRIQQVVRGDSAAYFCASSLTGAGEKLFFGSGTQLSVL.